This TCR beta chain came from a study of cytomegalovirus exposure and HLA in healthy donors (TCRdb year 2017). For context, the study as a whole: In an earlier analysis of under 750 of the donors, about 270 Gb of sequence data and approximately 100 million unique TCR beta sequences from 150 million to 200 million T cells were reported. A later genetic analysis used genome-wide SNP genotypes for about three fifths of the 666 donors, treating that subset as a discovery cohort. A separate validation cohort of 100 to 150 different subjects was used in addition to the 666-subject first cohort. Alongside the repertoire data, information on donor age, sex, ethnicity and CMV serostatus was compiled. A later analysis re-examined previously published TCR beta repertoires from more than 550 donors and added high-resolution HLA genotyping to investigate patterns of TCR occurrence. On average, 235,054 unique TCR beta nucleotide sequences were sequenced per donor among some 420 genotyped donors of the cohort, with approximately 18% of those sequences being non-productive. The study used immunosequencing to profile the T cell repertoires of 600 to 850 subjects and linked those repertoires to cytomegalovirus serostatus. Because of strong linkage in the cohort, 4 to 6 DR-DQ haplotypes were treated as single units for association and clustering. Rather than using new phenotypic data, the later analysis identified candidate immune exposures from TCR beta sequences and from how often those sequences occurred across donors. The genetic ancestry cluster associated with self-reported Caucasian donors included about 84% of the roughly 360 genotyped donors. The study combined high-throughput TCR immunosequencing, statistical association of individual TCRs with disease status, and machine learning to predict cytomegalovirus infection status. The number of donors typed differed by locus, with about 620-630 for A, B, C, DRB1 and DQB1, more than 500 for DQA1, 606 for DPA1, and some 440 for DPB1. An earlier analysis of 500 to 650 of the donors applied high-throughput TCR beta sequencing to assess whether each TCR beta V gene segment acted as functional or pseudogenic. The aim of the study was to test whether cataloging public T cell receptors could identify signatures of past pathogen exposure. HLA typing included class I and class II loci at four-digit resolution. Every discovery cohort repertoire had been produced on one sequencing platform. About 280 gigabases of sequencing data and approximately 91 million unique TCR sequences made up an early release that covered 640 HLA-typed donors. Overall results and qualifications from the work: A few of the identified cytomegalovirus-associated TCR beta chains were confirmed in vitro to be specific for cytomegalovirus antigens. Because HLA typing was missing for some donors at each locus, association tests included only the typed subset. A later analysis associated 16,951 TCR beta sequences with specific HLA alleles at a false discovery rate of 0.05. A cluster of highly shared sequence variants was judged likely to represent a technical artifact of the sequencing pipeline. Correlated functional status among segregating V segments might reflect linkage disequilibrium, but an unknown experimental factor could not be ruled out. V-gene and J-gene trimming of TCR beta chains was associated with a missense DCLRE1C variant in a later genetic analysis, and the association was replicated in an independent cohort. Immune exposure information for the cohort was limited to CMV serostatus. In a later analysis, HLA-associated TCR beta chains showed more clonal expansion and lower generation probabilities than non-associated chains that were equally common. The presence/absence analyses assumed that sequencing depth was roughly uniform across donors, and that assumption may not be true. Because counts were too low, roughly 18 rarely observed V segments, including chromosome 9 orphons, were left out of the earlier analysis of over 550 of the donors. Only TCR beta chains were sequenced in this cohort, and the absence of alpha or paired-chain data limited detectable features. A later analysis found that TCR association rates varied across HLA loci, with DRB1 alleles showing the most associated TCRs and HLA-C alleles the fewest. When HLA alleles, especially DR and DQ, strongly co-occurred, TCR associations were difficult to assign to individual alleles. The study gave a list of some 150 TCR beta chains associated with cytomegalovirus. According to the authors, the approach could potentially be generalized to other disease states and immunological phenotypes. In an earlier analysis of 587 of the donors, most TCR beta V segments appeared in productive rearrangements about 87% or about 30% of the time, broadly matching IMGT annotations. A further reported finding was that TCR beta sequences accurately predicted the HLA-A and HLA-B alleles for most subjects in the first cohort. In a later genetic analysis, fewer N-insertions in productive TCRs were reported among donors in an Asian-associated ancestry cluster than the roughly 640-donor mean. Some IMGT-functional V segments, including TRBV6-2 and TRBV6-3, could not be told apart with the 87-base-pair reads, so those segments were excluded. Several of the top co-occurrence clusters appeared to be linked to parvovirus B19, influenza, CMV and Epstein-Barr virus, according to a later analysis. In both the original and validation cohorts, the classifier was reported to diagnose cytomegalovirus status with high specificity and sensitivity. A later analysis found that most CMV-associated TCR beta chains appeared HLA-restricted, with HLA associations seemingly driven largely by CMV exposure. Most TCR sequences were observed very rarely across donors, whereas some public TCRs were present in many individuals.

In total, about 650 healthy bone marrow donors made up the cohort. All cohort members were sampled while nominally healthy, although unrecorded immune exposures were likely present. The donor tested CMV seropositive and was one of the 289 seropositive cohort members. A peripheral blood sample was provided by each donor, and peripheral blood mononuclear cells were used for TCR beta sequencing. The Qiagen DNeasy Blood Extraction Kit was used to extract genomic DNA from the blood cell samples. Trimming removed 6 bases from V and 1 base from J; the gene matches leave 3 bases unexplained. The CDR3 measures 13 amino acids from cysteine to phenylalanine. Only the CDR3 region is kept as DNA, spanning 39 bases read in frame from base 1. In the germline V gene, CDR1 corresponds to SQVTM and CDR2 to ANQGSEA. Library method: the immunoSEQ multiplex PCR assay. A mixture of 60 forward primers for TCR Vbeta segments and 13 reverse primers for TCR Jbeta segments was used in the multiplex PCR. Amplification of the CDR3 region of rearranged TCR beta genes was performed with a multiplex PCR assay on genomic DNA. The amplified TCR beta libraries were sequenced on the Illumina HiSeq System as 87-base-pair reads. The study's processing was this. In a later analysis, 70 million to 95 million unique TCR beta chains were counted across the 500 to 850 repertoires, and roughly 11 million of these chains were shared by at least two donors. To remove PCR and sequencing errors, raw reads were error-corrected and collapsed into unique sequences using a nearest-neighbor algorithm that merged closely related sequences. V, D and J gene segments were assigned by aligning CDR3 sequences to IMGT reference sequences. Each retained sequence needed at least a six-nucleotide match to both a V gene segment and a J gene segment. Rearrangements were called productive when the CDR3 lacked stop codons and stayed in frame with V and J; all others were non-productive. Following IMGT convention, CDR3 was defined as the stretch from the second conserved V-encoded cysteine up to the conserved J-encoded phenylalanine. The earlier analysis of some 550 of the donors excluded any sequence lacking an unambiguous match to a single V gene segment. An earlier analysis of fewer than 750 of the donors classified V segments as functional when productive rearrangements were above 56.7% and as segregating when the standard deviation between donors was above 5%. A statistical classification framework was built for diagnosing cytomegalovirus status from the catalog of TCR beta chain sequences. V and J gene assignment, in a later analysis, came from comparing TCR nucleotide sequences with IMGT/GENE-DB human TR gene sequences. A later analysis assigned CDR3 sequences and most-parsimonious VDJ recombination scenarios with the TCRdist pipeline. In a later analysis, each TCR beta chain was defined by its CDR3 amino acid sequence together with its V-gene family, and reads lacking a unique V-gene family were excluded. To address suspected cross-contamination and a sequencing artifact, a later analysis removed 450 to 700 highly shared, low-generation-probability nucleotide sequences. A later analysis calculated a clonal expansion index for each public chain from normalized within-repertoire ranks of inferred template counts. In a later analysis, generation probabilities were computed using a VDJ recombination model fitted to out-of-frame rearrangements, and the results were checked against IGoR. In a later analysis, hypergeometric tests were used to score TCR-TCR, TCR-HLA and TCR-CMV co-occurrence, with a repertoire-size bias correction applied to TCR pairs. False discovery rates were estimated in a later analysis by permuting HLA or CMV assignments 20 times. In a later analysis, co-occurring TCRs were grouped using DBSCAN, and TCRdist sequence similarity was added for clustering within HLA-allele-positive subsets. For co-occurrence clustering, repertoires with fewer than 30,000 or more than 120,000 public chains were excluded, along with roughly 5 repertoires with anomalous nucleotide sharing. In its TCRdb copy, this immuneACCESS table keeps in-frame sequences only and misses some clones. Where compared with another copy, unresolved V genes explain less than half of these, and the others have no known cause. Clone size and the V and J calls come from that table; the DNA yielded D and trimming. Within this sample are approximately 160,000 clones, with over 80% of them counted one time only. The ten largest clones take up 4.5% of the sample.

Remarks on this clone: No antigen is known for it. No base quality information exists; no much larger clone differs at one position.

Input material: PBMCs. The sequence was obtained from a woman between 45 and 65 years old in good health and CMV-seropositive. Recombination connected TRBV29-1 to TRBJ1-1, and TRBD1 aligns with 9 junction nucleotides. At the DNA level, the sequence is TGCAGCGTCATGACAGGGGGGAACACTGAAGCTTTCTTT. It translates as CSVMTGGNTEAFF.